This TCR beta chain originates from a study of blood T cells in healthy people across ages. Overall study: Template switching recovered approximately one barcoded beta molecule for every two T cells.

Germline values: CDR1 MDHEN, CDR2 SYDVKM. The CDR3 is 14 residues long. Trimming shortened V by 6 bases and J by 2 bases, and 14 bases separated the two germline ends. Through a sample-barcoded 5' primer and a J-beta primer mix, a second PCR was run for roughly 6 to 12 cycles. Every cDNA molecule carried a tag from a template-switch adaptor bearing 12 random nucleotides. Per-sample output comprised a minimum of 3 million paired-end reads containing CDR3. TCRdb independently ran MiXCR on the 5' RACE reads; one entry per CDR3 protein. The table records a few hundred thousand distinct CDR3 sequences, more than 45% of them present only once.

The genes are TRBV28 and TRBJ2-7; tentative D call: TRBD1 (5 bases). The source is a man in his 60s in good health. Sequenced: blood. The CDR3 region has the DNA TGTGCCAGCAGGCAGGACACACTACCCTACGAGCAGTACTTC. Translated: CASRQDTLPYEQYF.